Listed below are T cell receptor beta chains from one sample, sequenced in a study of shared clonotypes between healthy human individuals. Here immunoSEQ multiplex PCR was the method, and the copy in TCRdb shows in-frame clones only, minus some. There are roughly 500,000 clones in the sample; approximately 81% occur only once, and 10% to 15% lies in the top ten. Input material: PBMCs. Receptors originate from a middle-aged woman in good health. Some clones in this sample may be carry-over from other donors' samples. The CDR3 runs from the conserved cysteine through the conserved F or W. D genes are given only for firm matches. Size is stated for part of the rows, as once, few or many counts, or as a class when the clone is expanded.

size	V	D	J	CDR3	DNA
-	TRBV19	TRBD2	TRBJ2-1	CASSISSGRANEQFF	TGTGCCAGTAGTATTTCTAGCGGGAGGGCCAATGAGCAGTTCTTC
-	TRBV5-4	-	TRBJ1-4	CASSLGRGWDEKLFF	TGTGCCAGCAGCTTGGGGCGGGGCTGGGATGAAAAACTGTTTTTT
-	TRBV7-6	-	TRBJ1-1	CASSLGAETESEAFF	TGTGCCAGCAGCTTAGGGGCGGAGACAGAATCTGAAGCTTTCTTT
-	TRBV7-9	TRBD2	TRBJ2-3	CASSLVLAGTDTQYF	TGTGCCAGCAGCTTAGTACTAGCGGGCACAGATACGCAGTATTTT
-	TRBV7-8	TRBD1	TRBJ1-4	CASSSGQDNEKLFF	TGTGCCAGCAGCTCGGGACAGGATAATGAAAAACTGTTTTTT
many	TRBV10-3	-	TRBJ1-1	CAIMGVKTEAFF	TGTGCCATCATGGGAGTGAAAACTGAAGCTTTCTTT
-	TRBV5-1	-	TRBJ2-1	CASSMDMGYDEQFF	TGCGCCAGCAGCATGGATATGGGATATGATGAGCAGTTCTTC
-	TRBV7-2	-	TRBJ1-2	CASSLRRGSRYGYTF	TGTGCCAGCAGCTTAAGGCGAGGGAGTCGGTATGGCTACACCTTC
-	TRBV21-1	-	TRBJ1-5	CASTRGTTSNQPQHF	TGTGCCAGCACCCGGGGGACAACTAGCAATCAGCCCCAGCATTTT
-	TRBV11-1	-	TRBJ2-2	CARLRPPVRAWELSF	TGTGCCAGACTTCGTCCTCCGGTTCGCGCCTGGGAGCTGTCTTTT
-	TRBV6-1	TRBD2	TRBJ2-1	CASSGIRGGYNEQFF	TGTGCCAGCAGTGGAATTCGGGGGGGTTACAATGAGCAGTTCTTC
-	TRBV7-2	TRBD2	TRBJ2-7	CASSGGTSGYEQYF	TGTGCCAGCAGCGGAGGGACTAGCGGCTACGAGCAGTACTTC
-	TRBV5-1	-	TRBJ2-5	CASSQQRETQYF	TGCGCCAGCAGCCAGCAGAGGGAGACCCAGTACTTC
many	TRBV5-1	-	TRBJ1-5	CASSLDVGPHQPQHF	TGCGCCAGCAGCTTGGATGTGGGGCCTCATCAGCCCCAGCATTTT
-	TRBV9	TRBD2	TRBJ2-3	CASSPGLAGSDTQYF	TGTGCCAGCAGCCCGGGACTAGCGGGATCAGATACGCAGTATTTT
-	TRBV7-9	TRBD1	TRBJ1-5	CASSGTAINQPQHF	TGTGCCAGCAGCGGGACAGCTATCAATCAGCCCCAGCATTTT
-	TRBV7-3	-	TRBJ2-1	CASSLGGPIYNEQFF	TGTGCCAGCAGCTTAGGTGGACCGATCTACAATGAGCAGTTCTTC
-	TRBV19	TRBD1	TRBJ1-1	CASSFRTGASSNTEAFF	TGTGCCAGTAGTTTCCGGACAGGGGCAAGCTCGAACACTGAAGCTTTCTTT
once	TRBV4-3	TRBD1	TRBJ2-1	CASSQAPVDETGGWNEQFF	TGCGCCAGCAGCCAAGCCCCTGTGGATGAGACAGGGGGTTGGAATGAGCAGTTCTTC
-	TRBV18	-	TRBJ2-7	CASSPRQGRQYF	TGTGCCAGCTCACCAAGGCAGGGGAGGCAGTACTTC
-	TRBV7-8	-	TRBJ1-2	CASSIGANYGYTF	TGTGCCAGCAGCATAGGAGCTAACTATGGCTACACCTTC
-	TRBV28	TRBD1	TRBJ1-4	CASSFSTAGTDEKLFF	TGTGCCAGCAGTTTTTCAACGGCGGGGACAGATGAAAAACTGTTTTTT
-	TRBV28	-	TRBJ1-3	CASSLPAGNTIYF	TGTGCCAGCAGCCTCCCAGCTGGAAACACCATATATTTT
-	TRBV19	-	TRBJ1-4	CASSRTGGGEKLFF	TGTGCCAGTAGTCGCACAGGTGGAGGTGAAAAACTGTTTTTT
-	TRBV6-4	-	TRBJ2-7	CASSGVRVRGSYEQYF	TGTGCCAGCAGTGGAGTCCGGGTCCGGGGGAGCTACGAGCAGTACTTC
-	TRBV28	-	TRBJ1-4	CASMGATNEKLFF	TGTGCCAGCATGGGAGCAACTAATGAAAAACTGTTTTTT
once	TRBV5-1	-	TRBJ1-1	CASSLDEDTEAFF	TGCGCCAGCAGCTTGGACGAGGACACTGAAGCTTTCTTT
once	TRBV27	TRBD1	TRBJ1-1	CASSPRQGTTEAFF	TGTGCCAGCAGTCCAAGACAGGGTACGACTGAAGCTTTCTTT
-	TRBV6-6	TRBD1	TRBJ2-7	CASSFLLPGQGGEQYF	TGTGCCAGCAGTTTCCTGCTTCCGGGACAGGGGGGCGAGCAGTACTTC
-	TRBV5-4	-	TRBJ1-4	CASSLSRDTHEKLFF	TGTGCCAGCAGCTTGTCGCGGGACACCCATGAAAAACTGTTTTTT
-	TRBV18	-	TRBJ2-5	CASSPRAGETQYF	TGTGCCAGCTCACCACGAGCGGGAGAGACCCAGTACTTC
few	TRBV7-9	-	TRBJ2-1	CASSPRLVREQFF	TGTGCCAGCAGCCCAAGACTAGTCCGGGAGCAGTTCTTC
-	TRBV7-7	-	TRBJ2-1	CASSLVDGQKQFF	TGTGCTAGCAGCTTAGTCGATGGACAGAAGCAGTTCTTC
-	TRBV11-2	-	TRBJ2-7	CASSFYGDLSRYEQYF	TGTGCCAGCAGCTTCTACGGGGACCTTTCGAGGTACGAGCAGTACTTC